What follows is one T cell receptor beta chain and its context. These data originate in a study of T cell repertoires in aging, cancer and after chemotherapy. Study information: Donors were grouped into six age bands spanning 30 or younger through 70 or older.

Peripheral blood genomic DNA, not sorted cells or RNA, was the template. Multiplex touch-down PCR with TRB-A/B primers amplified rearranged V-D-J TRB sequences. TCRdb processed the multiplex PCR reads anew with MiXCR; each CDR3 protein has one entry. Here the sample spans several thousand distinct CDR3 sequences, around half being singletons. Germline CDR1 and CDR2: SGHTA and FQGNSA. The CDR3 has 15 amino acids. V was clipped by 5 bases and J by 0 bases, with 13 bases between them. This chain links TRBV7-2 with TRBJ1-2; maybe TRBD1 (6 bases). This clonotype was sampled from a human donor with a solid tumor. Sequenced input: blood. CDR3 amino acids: CASSPSRTANYGYTF. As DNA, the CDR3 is TGTGCCAGCAGCCCCTCCAGGACAGCTAACTATGGCTACACCTTC.